The T cell receptor (beta chain) described here comes from a study of blood T cells in healthy people across ages (dated by TCRdb to between 2014 and 2017). For the wider study: In model experiments, roughly one uniquely barcoded TCR beta cDNA molecule per two T cells was captured by template switching. Four age groups were formed from the donors: young (average approximately 17 years), middle-aged (roughly 38), aged (around 68) and long-lived (around 80). The study analyzed two additional independent replicas of 1 million unique cDNA reads from the same blood draw for two donors, one aged 18 to 29 and one aged 80 or older. To track age-related changes in TCR beta repertoire diversity, the study relied on deep sequencing normalized with unique cDNA molecular identifiers. The research as a whole found: Estimates of total diversity from one million sequenced T cells were regarded as lower bounds and underestimates. Because profiling used bulk unsorted PBMCs, naive and antigen-experienced compartments could not be compared conclusively. Compared with the aged group, more naive CD4+ T cells, fewer expanded clones and increased TCR diversity were shown by the long-lived group, suggesting age selection. As age increased, observed TCR beta diversity per million T cells dropped in a roughly linear way, and a significant reduction was already evident by age about 40. There was a strong correlation between observed TCR beta diversity and the percentage of naive T cells measured by flow cytometry. Donor CMV infection status was unknown, potentially confounding age-related changes in expanded clonotypes.

CDR1 and CDR2, per the germline V gene, are WSHSY and SAAADI. Unmatched junction bases come to 6, with V trimmed by 8 bases and J by 2 bases. There are 14 amino acids in the CDR3, from cysteine to phenylalanine inclusive. Left in the record is the CDR3 DNA by itself, 42 bases read in frame from the first base. Library construction relied on 5' RACE. TCRdb lists the instrument as Illumina HiSeq 2500. The second PCR ran for about 6 to 12 cycles and used a J-beta primer mix along with a sample-barcoded 5' primer. A unique molecular identifier was introduced onto each TCR beta cDNA molecule by a template-switch 5' adaptor carrying 12 random nucleotides. At least 2.5 million CDR3-containing paired-end reads were obtained from each sample. All of the RNA was converted into first-strand cDNA using the Mint cDNA synthesis kit, with a TRBC-specific oligonucleotide serving as the primer. After uracil-DNA glycosylase treatment, a first 18-cycle PCR used universal primers M1SS and BC2_uni_R on all cDNA. In the authors' own workflow: For normalization, 1 million high-quality reads, each with a distinct molecular identifier, were randomly selected from each sample. Reads sharing molecular identifiers were discarded rather than binned into consensus sequences. CDR3 identification, clonotype clustering and error correction used MiTCR with a Q25 quality threshold and the strictest error-elimination algorithm. A nonparametric unseen species model using Euler transformation provided a lower-bound estimate of total TCR beta diversity. TCRdb took the public reads, trimmed them with fastp at Q25, ran MiXCR for clone calling and kept in-frame beta chains. Each record represents a unique CDR3 protein, reported with the most common genes and DNA among its rows. The V and J calls were not made by the authors but by TCRdb's processing. Counted in this sample were roughly 1,100,000 distinct CDR3 sequences; less than 25% of them appeared once. The ten biggest clones cover about 0.8% of the sample.

This clonotype was detected only a few times. Its antigen remains unidentified. No base qualities exist here, and no much larger clone lies one base off it. The roughly 38 donors, aged about 6 to 90 years, were systemically healthy Caucasian individuals from Russia. Around 10 milliliters of peripheral blood were collected from each donor into EDTA-treated Vacutainer tubes. Ficoll-Paque density-gradient centrifugation was used to isolate PBMCs, with at least 7 million per sample. Total RNA was extracted from PBMCs with Trizol reagent, with at least 5.5 micrograms obtained per sample. For every donor, flow cytometry on a PBMC aliquot measured the percentage of naive CD45RAhigh/CD27high T cells. Another study also made use of these data, one on T cells of mothers and their children. In that second paper, the authors write: The donors were nine systemically healthy Caucasian individuals, made up of three mothers and their six children. cDNA synthesis used all of the extracted RNA, with about 1.5 ug of RNA in each 15 ul reaction. In the second PCR, the M1S primer added sample barcodes and 2-4 random nucleotides. Over 10 million TCR beta CDR3 reads came from each mother, compared with about 3.2 million reads from each child. TCR recombination output is similarly shaped by thymic selection in related and unrelated pairs, with a minor effect exerted by inherited differences. Related mother-child pairs always showed normalized repertoire overlap that was slightly higher than in unrelated mother-child pairs, though the difference was never significant. Persistent microchimeric T cell clones were not detected, at a sensitivity of roughly 100 clones per million clonotypes. In the study, deep NGS was used to compare the TCR beta repertoires of mothers and children, and features distinguishing related mother-child pairs from unrelated individuals were sought. The mean age was roughly 40 +/- 4 years for the mothers and approximately 11 +/- 4 years for the children. After adapters were ligated using NEBNext reagents, the libraries underwent 100+100 nt paired-end sequencing on an Illumina HiSeq 2000. Mother and child libraries were prepared a month apart and sequenced in separate runs to prevent cross-contamination. Each donor had between about 500,000 and 2,100,000 distinct TCR beta clonotypes identified. Naive TCR beta clonotypes were estimated from low-frequency clonotypes matched to each donor's FACS-determined naive share, without sorting.

The chain uses TRBV10-2 and TRBJ2-3, with 8 bases aligning to TRBD1. This receptor was obtained from a girl under 10 years old in good health. Material: blood. The nucleotide sequence reads as follows: TGCGCCAGCGGTCGGACAGGGATCACAGATACGCAGTATTTT. Its amino acids are CASGRTGITDTQYF.